This T cell receptor beta chain was found in a study of CD8+CD57+ T cells in acquired aplastic anemia. Study at large: On average, sorted CD4+ and CD8+ cells gave roughly 3 ug of DNA.

The ends were cut back, 1 base at V and 7 bases at J, with 11 bases in the middle. Germline CDR1 reads DFQATT; CDR2 reads SNEGSKA (reference sequence). CDR3 length equals 13 residues. This clonotype was found a few times. The antigen is not known. By flow cytometry, patients selected for sequencing had shown an expansion of CD8+CD57+ cells. Patients uniformly had severe acquired aplastic anemia. Template material for TCR beta VDJ and CDR3 profiling consisted of genomic DNA. TCRdb redid the calling of the reads with MiXCR, one entry per CDR3 protein. The sample yields approximately 300,000 distinct CDR3 sequences, roughly 61% seen once. Study conclusions and caveats: Patients versus controls showed no significant CD8+ Simpson's diversity difference.

This sequence originates from a human donor with aplastic anemia. The gene calls are TRBV20-1 and TRBJ2-1; D ambiguous. The specimen sequenced was sorted CD4+, CD8+, or CD8+CD57+ T cells (not recorded which) from PBMCs. The CDR3 DNA sequence: TGCAGTGCTAGAGCGGAACTTATGAATGAGCAGTTCTTC. Protein product: CSARAELMNEQFF.